The entry below describes one TCR beta chain. The antigen remains unidentified. These data come from a study of shared clonotypes between healthy human individuals. Study results and limitations: Blood was the only sampled material, and tissue repertoires likely differ.

In replicate PCRs of sorted subsets, approximately 190 ng DNA, roughly 31,000 T cell genomes, was used. This table comes from immunoSEQ multiplex PCR, and its TCRdb copy is limited to in-frame clones, with some not included. The sample yields some 1,100,000 clones, about 80% seen once. The CDR3 runs to 15 residues. Deletions cut 4 bases from V and 7 bases from J, with 17 bases between. Germline-derived CDR1 and CDR2 are MNHGY and SAAAGT. This chain uses TRBV6-8 with TRBJ1-3; D gene unclear. This sequence was found in a man younger than 35 in good health. Some clones in this sample may be carry-over from other donors' samples. Material for sequencing was memory CD4+ T cells from PBMCs. The subset was: CD45RA-negative fraction. CDR3 in amino acids: CASSSGRGEWNTIYF. The CDR3 bases are TGTGCCAGCAGTTCCGGACGGGGTGAGTGGAACACCATATATTTT.